A selection of T cell receptor beta chains follows, all from one sample in a study of cytomegalovirus exposure and HLA in healthy donors. The assay was immunoSEQ multiplex PCR, and TCRdb's table has in-frame clones only and misses some. This repertoire shows around 270,000 clones, about four fifths found once; its top ten account for over 0.3%. The sample was PBMCs. These receptor sequences come from a girl aged 2 to 9 in good health and CMV-seronegative. CDR3s include the opening cysteine and the closing phenylalanine or tryptophan. A D gene is named only where the DNA matches it firmly. Size tells how often a clone was seen (once, few, many) or the class of an expanded clone, and some rows leave it out.

CDR3 DNA: TGTGCCAGCAGCTTAACGACTAGCGGGGTTTACAATGAGCAGTTCTTC
CDR3 protein: CASSLTTSGVYNEQFF
clone size: NA
CDR3 length: 16
J gene: TRBJ2-1
D gene: TRBD2
V gene: TRBV7-3

CDR3 DNA: TGTGCCAGCTCACCCCGACTAGCGGGCTACAATGAGCAGTTCTTC
CDR3 protein: CASSPRLAGYNEQFF
clone size: NA
CDR3 length: 15
J gene: TRBJ2-1
D gene: TRBD2
V gene: TRBV18

CDR3 DNA: TGTGCCAGCAGCCATAGTCGGACTAGCGGGAAAGAGACCCAGTACTTC
CDR3 protein: CASSHSRTSGKETQYF
clone size: NA
CDR3 length: 16
J gene: TRBJ2-5
D gene: TRBD2
V gene: TRBV9

CDR3 DNA: TGTGCCAGCAGCTTAAGTCTACCGAACACTGAAGCTTTCTTT
CDR3 protein: CASSLSLPNTEAFF
clone size: NA
CDR3 length: 14
J gene: TRBJ1-1
D gene: NA
V gene: TRBV5-6

CDR3 DNA: TGTGCCAGCAGCCTGACACGGGACACAGATACGCAGTATTTT
CDR3 protein: CASSLTRDTDTQYF
clone size: NA
CDR3 length: 14
J gene: TRBJ2-3
D gene: NA
V gene: TRBV9

CDR3 DNA: TGCGCCAGCAGCTCTGGACAGTCTAATGAAAAACTGTTTTTT
CDR3 protein: CASSSGQSNEKLFF
clone size: NA
CDR3 length: 14
J gene: TRBJ1-4
D gene: NA
V gene: TRBV5-1

CDR3 DNA: TGTGCCAGTAGTGCGAATGGAAACACCATATATTTT
CDR3 protein: CASSANGNTIYF
clone size: NA
CDR3 length: 12
J gene: TRBJ1-3
D gene: NA
V gene: TRBV19

CDR3 DNA: TGTGCCAGCCACTTAGATGGGCTAGCGGGCTACGAGCAGTACTTC
CDR3 protein: CASHLDGLAGYEQYF
clone size: NA
CDR3 length: 15
J gene: TRBJ2-7
D gene: TRBD2
V gene: TRBV2

CDR3 DNA: TGTGCCAGCAGTCATGAGGGATCATGGCAGTACTTC
CDR3 protein: CASSHEGSWQYF
clone size: once
CDR3 length: 12
J gene: TRBJ2-7
D gene: NA
V gene: TRBV6-1

CDR3 DNA: TGTGCCAGCAGCTCAAGGCCGGGACAGGCTAACACTGAAGCTTTCTTT
CDR3 protein: CASSSRPGQANTEAFF
clone size: NA
CDR3 length: 16
J gene: TRBJ1-1
D gene: TRBD1
V gene: TRBV7-6

CDR3 DNA: TGTGCCAGTAGTATCACCGGGACAGTAGACCAGCCCCAGCATTTT
CDR3 protein: CASSITGTVDQPQHF
clone size: NA
CDR3 length: 15
J gene: TRBJ1-5
D gene: TRBD1
V gene: TRBV19

CDR3 DNA: TGCGCCAGCAGCGTCCGGGACAGGGACTCCAACGAGCAGTACTTC
CDR3 protein: CASSVRDRDSNEQYF
clone size: NA
CDR3 length: 15
J gene: TRBJ2-7
D gene: TRBD1
V gene: TRBV4-1

CDR3 DNA: TGTGCCAGCAGCTTAGGGACACACAACACCGGGGAGCTGTTTTTT
CDR3 protein: CASSLGTHNTGELFF
clone size: NA
CDR3 length: 15
J gene: TRBJ2-2
D gene: NA
V gene: TRBV7-7

CDR3 DNA: TGCGCCAGCAGACCGACTAGCGGGAGGGGGAATGAGCAGTTCTTC
CDR3 protein: CASRPTSGRGNEQFF
clone size: NA
CDR3 length: 15
J gene: TRBJ2-1
D gene: TRBD2
V gene: TRBV4-1

CDR3 DNA: TGTGCCAGCAGTCCAGCGGGGTACAATGAGCAGTTCTTC
CDR3 protein: CASSPAGYNEQFF
clone size: NA
CDR3 length: 13
J gene: TRBJ2-1
D gene: TRBD2
V gene: TRBV6-1

CDR3 DNA: TGCGCCAGCAGCCAAGACGGACTAGTCTTCACCGGGGAGCTGTTTTTT
CDR3 protein: CASSQDGLVFTGELFF
clone size: few
CDR3 length: 16
J gene: TRBJ2-2
D gene: TRBD2
V gene: TRBV4-1

CDR3 DNA: TGCGCCAGCAGCCAGGAGTTCAGTAGCAATCAGCCCCAGCATTTT
CDR3 protein: CASSQEFSSNQPQHF
clone size: once
CDR3 length: 15
J gene: TRBJ1-5
D gene: NA
V gene: TRBV4-1

CDR3 DNA: TGTGCTAGTGGTTGGGGGGGGGTGGACACTGAAGCTTTCTTT
CDR3 protein: CASGWGGVDTEAFF
clone size: once
CDR3 length: 14
J gene: TRBJ1-1
D gene: NA
V gene: TRBV12-5

CDR3 DNA: TGTGCCAGCAGCGTTCGGGACTCCTACACCGGGGAGCTGTTTTTT
CDR3 protein: CASSVRDSYTGELFF
clone size: NA
CDR3 length: 15
J gene: TRBJ2-2
D gene: NA
V gene: TRBV21-1

CDR3 DNA: TGTGCCAGCAGCCACAACTACAATGAGCAGTTCTTC
CDR3 protein: CASSHNYNEQFF
clone size: NA
CDR3 length: 12
J gene: TRBJ2-1
D gene: NA
V gene: TRBV14

CDR3 DNA: TGCGCCAGCAGCCCCCGACGGACAGAGACCTACGAGCAGTACTTC
CDR3 protein: CASSPRRTETYEQYF
clone size: NA
CDR3 length: 15
J gene: TRBJ2-7
D gene: NA
V gene: TRBV5-1

CDR3 DNA: TGTGCCAGCAGTGGGTCTAGCGGGGGAGGTGCGAATACGCAGTATTTT
CDR3 protein: CASSGSSGGGANTQYF
clone size: NA
CDR3 length: 16
J gene: TRBJ2-3
D gene: TRBD2
V gene: TRBV6-1

CDR3 DNA: TGTGCCAGCAGCTTAGCTCACGCGGCAAGGGGGTCTGGAAACACCATATATTTT
CDR3 protein: CASSLAHAARGSGNTIYF
clone size: once
CDR3 length: 18
J gene: TRBJ1-3
D gene: NA
V gene: TRBV11-2

CDR3 DNA: TGTGCCATCAGTCGACTACACGAGAACTATGGCTACACCTTC
CDR3 protein: CAISRLHENYGYTF
clone size: once
CDR3 length: 14
J gene: TRBJ1-2
D gene: NA
V gene: TRBV10-3